Presented here are 11 T cell receptor beta chains from one specimen sequenced in a study of blood T cells in healthy people across ages. Together with a sample-barcoded 5' primer, a J-beta primer mix was included in a second PCR lasting roughly 6 to 12 cycles. TCRdb re-analysed the 5' RACE reads in MiXCR, keeping a single row per CDR3 protein. The sample has 730,000 or so distinct CDR3 sequences; less than 45% are singletons. Specimen: blood. Source of these receptors: a man older than 75 in good health.

The J gene is TRBJ2-3, the V gene TRBV6-5, with D hard to call. CDR3 length equals 13 residues. V lost 6 bases, J lost 1 base, and 8 bases lay in between. In germline, CDR1 is MNHEY, CDR2 SVGAGI. The CDR3 DNA reads as TGTGCCAGCAGAGAAATAGGCACAGATACGCAGTATTTT. It encodes CASREIGTDTQYF.

V is TRBV19 and J is TRBJ1-4, with D perhaps matching TRBD1 (6 bases). CDR3 size: 15 residues. Between the trimmed V and J ends, which lost 5 bases and 2 bases, there was a span of 12 bases. Germline V lookup: CDR1 LNHDA, CDR2 SQIVND (reference sequence). The CDR3 DNA sequence: TGTGCCAGTAGTCCAACAGGGTCGACTAATGAAAAACTGTTTTTT. Encoded protein: CASSPTGSTNEKLFF.

This clonotype came up a few times. The gene calls are TRBV10-3 and TRBJ2-7; D is ambiguous. The J call may be wrong; the DNA end is better matched by TRBJ2-5. The CDR3 is 13 residues long. Germline V lookup: CDR1 ENHRY, CDR2 SYGVKD. CDR3 region: CAISHDNEETQYF. The CDR3, as DNA: TGTGCCATCAGTCACGACAATGAAGAGACCCAGTACTTC.

This clonotype was detected once. This chain joins TRBV7-9 and TRBJ2-1; the D is unclear. CDR3 length: 15 residues. The germline V gene has CDR1 SEHNR and CDR2 FQNEAQ (reference sequence). V shed 6 bases and J shed 2 bases, with 14 bases lying between them. The CDR3, as DNA: TGTGCCAGCAGGCAGGACCCCTCAACCTACAATGAGCAGTTCTTC. Amino acid sequence: CASRQDPSTYNEQFF.

This clonotype was found a few times. The rearrangement uses TRBV28 and TRBJ2-5; 10 bases map to TRBD2. Germline V CDR1 and CDR2: MDHEN, SYDVKM. This CDR3 spans 15 amino acids. J lost 6 bases, V lost 5 bases, and 9 bases had no gene match. In DNA form, the CDR3 reads TGTGCCAGCAGTCCGACGGGACTAGCGTGGAAGACCCAGTACTTC. It encodes CASSPTGLAWKTQYF.

This clonotype has a handful of counts. The rearrangement joins TRBV6-1 to TRBJ2-5; 13 bases align to TRBD2. Germline assignment: CDR1 MNHNS and CDR2 SASEGT. V lost 2 bases and J lost 5; bases outside the gene matches: 5. The CDR3 runs 16 residues. The CDR3 nucleotides are TGTGCCAGCAGTGAACCTACTAGCGGGGGGGCGGAGACCCAGTACTTC. Its translation: CASSEPTSGGAETQYF.

This clonotype was picked up many times. The CDR3 DNA is TGTGCCAGCAGTTCTACGGGACAGGGCCACGAGCAGTACTTC. Its protein product is CASSSTGQGHEQYF. This chain connects TRBV6-2 or TRBV6-3 to TRBJ2-7; 9 nucleotides match TRBD1. The CDR3 consists of 14 residues. CDR1 and CDR2 (germline): MNHEY, SVGEGT. Trimming at V came to 4 bases and at J to 5 bases, leaving 6 bases not matched to a gene.

The gene calls are TRBV7-8 and TRBJ1-6, with D perhaps matching TRBD1 (6 bases). CDR1 is SGHVS, CDR2 FQNEAQ, per germline. V shed 5 bases and J shed 5 bases, with 16 bases lying between them. This CDR3 region has 16 residues. This CDR3 is CASSPQGQRNNSPLHF. In DNA form, the CDR3 reads TGTGCCAGCAGCCCCCAAGGACAGAGAAATAATTCACCCCTCCACTTT. The full variable domain, rest sourced from reference TRBV7-8 and TRBJ1-6, is GAGVSQSPRYKVAKRGQDVALRCDPISGHVSLFWYQQALGQGPEFLTYFQNEAQLDKSGLPSDRFFAERPEGSVSTLKIQRTQQEDSAVYLCASSPQGQRNNSPLHFGNGTRLTVT.

The V and J genes are TRBV5-1 and TRBJ2-1; maybe TRBD2 (6 bases). CDR1 SGHRS and CDR2 YFSETQ come from the germline V gene. This CDR3 contains 14 residues. Between the trimmed V and J ends, which lost 1 base and 8 bases, there was a span of 13 bases. In DNA, the CDR3 is TGCGCCAGCAGCTTGAACGGGAGAGGGGATGAGCAGTTCTTC. Amino acid sequence: CASSLNGRGDEQFF.

The genes are TRBV4-3 and TRBJ2-6; the D gene is possibly TRBD1 (5 bases). Germline CDR1 reads LGHNA; CDR2 reads YSLEER. This CDR3 spans 16 amino acids. Between the trimmed V and J ends, which lost 4 bases and 2 bases, there was a span of 12 bases. The CDR3 is CASSPTQGTGANVLTF. CDR3 nucleotides: TGCGCCAGCAGCCCGACCCAGGGTACTGGGGCCAACGTCCTGACTTTC.

The chain couples TRBV4-2 to TRBJ2-5, with D possibly matching TRBD1 (6 bases). The J call may be in error: the DNA end matches TRBJ2-7 better. Germline-derived CDR1 and CDR2 are LGHNA and YNFKEQ. CDR3 length equals 14 residues. The CDR3 DNA is TGTGCCAGCAGTGGAGATGGACAGTTCGCCGAGCAGTACTTC. Its translation is CASSGDGQFAEQYF.